The clone carrying this T cell receptor (beta chain) has a count of ten or more. What it binds is not known. The germline V gene encodes CDR1 SGHTA and CDR2 FQGNSA. The V segment lost 2 bases and the J segment 2 bases; nucleotides outside the gene matches: 5. This CDR3 comprises 15 residues. The entry originates in a study of CD8+CD57+ T cells in acquired aplastic anemia. Study-wide background: The sorted CD4+ and CD8+ cells yielded an average about 3.3 ug of DNA.

Points from the study as a whole: In common between the patients and the controls were around 29 CD8+ CDR3 sequences.

Sequencing was done on patients that had shown CD8+CD57+ cell expansion by flow cytometry. There were no patients without severe acquired aplastic anemia. Therapy had not been given to patients before blood sampling. The study profiled TCR beta VDJ and CDR3 using genomic DNA as template. TCRdb fed the reads into MiXCR, producing one record per CDR3 protein. The repertoire consists of around 500,000 distinct CDR3 sequences, with around 30% occurring once and the leading ten covering 0.8% to 0.85%. This TCR derives from a human donor with aplastic anemia. The sample consisted of sorted CD4+, CD8+, or CD8+CD57+ T cells (not recorded which) from PBMCs. The chain employs TRBV7-2 and TRBJ2-7, with TRBD1 identical over 8 bases. CDR3 sequence reads: CASSLTRDRTYEQYF. The DNA for the CDR3 is TGTGCCAGCAGCTTAACCCGGGACAGGACCTACGAGCAGTACTTC.